This T cell receptor beta chain was retrieved from a study of blood T cells in healthy people across ages. Study context: T cells yielded about one barcoded beta molecule per two cells through template switching.

This clonotype was found a few times. CDR1 LGHDT and CDR2 YNNKEL come from the germline V gene (reference sequence). J gave up 3 bases and V 4 bases, and 6 bases lay outside the gene matches. The CDR3 has 15 residues. Next came a second PCR, run for roughly 6 to 11 cycles, which used a sample-barcoded 5' primer along with a J-beta primer mix. CDR3-containing paired-end reads numbered at least 3 million in each sample. A single record per CDR3 protein comes from TCRdb applying MiXCR to the 5' RACE reads. Among fewer than 900,000 distinct CDR3 sequences listed, around 46% were seen once. V is TRBV3-1 and J is TRBJ2-5; TRBD1 matches 9 bases. Source material: blood. The clonotype originates from a woman aged 55 to 70 in good health. CDR3 amino acids: CASSLHRGREETQYF. CDR3 nucleotides: TGTGCCAGCAGCCTTCACAGGGGGCGAGAAGAGACCCAGTACTTC.